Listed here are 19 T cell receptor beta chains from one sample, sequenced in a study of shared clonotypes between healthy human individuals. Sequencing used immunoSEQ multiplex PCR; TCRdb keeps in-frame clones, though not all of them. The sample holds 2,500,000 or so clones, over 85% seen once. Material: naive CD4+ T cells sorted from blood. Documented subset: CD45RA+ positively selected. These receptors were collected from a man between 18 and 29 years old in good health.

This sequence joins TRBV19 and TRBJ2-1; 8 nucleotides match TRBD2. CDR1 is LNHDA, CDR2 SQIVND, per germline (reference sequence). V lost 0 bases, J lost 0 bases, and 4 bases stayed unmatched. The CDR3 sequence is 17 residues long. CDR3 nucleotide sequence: TGTGCCAGTAGTATAGATCTGCGGGGGGCCTCCTACAATGAGCAGTTCTTC. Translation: CASSIDLRGASYNEQFF. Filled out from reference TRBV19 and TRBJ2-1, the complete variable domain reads DGGITQSPKYLFRKEGQNVTLSCEQNLNHDAMYWYRQDPGQGLRLIYYSQIVNDFQKGDIAEGYSVSREKKESFPLTVTSAQKNPTAFYLCASSIDLRGASYNEQFFGPGTRLTVL.

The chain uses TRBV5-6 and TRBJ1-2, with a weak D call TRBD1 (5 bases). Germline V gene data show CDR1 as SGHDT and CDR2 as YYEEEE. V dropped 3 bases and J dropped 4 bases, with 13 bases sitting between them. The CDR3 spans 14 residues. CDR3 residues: CASSSPRDPYGYTF. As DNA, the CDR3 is TGTGCCAGCAGCTCCCCGAGGGACCCCTATGGCTACACCTTC.

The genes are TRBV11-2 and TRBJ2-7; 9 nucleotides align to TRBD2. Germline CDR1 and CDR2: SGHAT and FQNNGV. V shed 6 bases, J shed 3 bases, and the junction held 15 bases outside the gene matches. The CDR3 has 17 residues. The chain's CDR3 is CASSQPRDSGGLYEQYF. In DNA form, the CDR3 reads TGTGCCAGCAGTCAGCCACGGGATAGCGGGGGACTCTACGAGCAGTACTTC.

CDR3 bases: TGCGCCAGCAGCTTCACGACAGGAGTGCCCGGGGAGCTGTTTTTT. This sequence encodes CASSFTTGVPGELFF. The rearrangement links TRBV5-1 to TRBJ2-2; D is perhaps TRBD1 (6 bases). The V end lost 2 bases, the J end lost 6 bases, and 14 bases lay between the germline ends. This CDR3 comprises 15 residues. Germline CDR1 reads SGHRS; CDR2 reads YFSETQ. Based on the CDR3 plus reference TRBV5-1 and TRBJ2-2, the full variable domain is KAGVTQTPRYLIKTRGQQVTLSCSPISGHRSVSWYQQTPGQGLQFLFEYFSETQRNKGNFPGRFSGRQFSNSRSEMNVSTLELGDSALYLCASSFTTGVPGELFFGEGSRLTVL.

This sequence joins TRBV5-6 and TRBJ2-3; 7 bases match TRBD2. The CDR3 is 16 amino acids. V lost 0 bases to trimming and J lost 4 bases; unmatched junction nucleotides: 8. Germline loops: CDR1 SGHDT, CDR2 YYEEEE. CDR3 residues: CASSLGDYGYADTQYF. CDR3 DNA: TGTGCCAGCAGCTTGGGGGACTATGGTTATGCAGATACGCAGTATTTT.

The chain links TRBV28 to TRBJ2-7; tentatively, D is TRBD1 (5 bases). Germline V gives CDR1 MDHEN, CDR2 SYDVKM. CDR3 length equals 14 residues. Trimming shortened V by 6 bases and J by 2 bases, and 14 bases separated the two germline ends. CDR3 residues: CASRPPRVPYEQYF. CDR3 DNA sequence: TGTGCCAGCAGACCTCCCAGGGTCCCCTACGAGCAGTACTTC.

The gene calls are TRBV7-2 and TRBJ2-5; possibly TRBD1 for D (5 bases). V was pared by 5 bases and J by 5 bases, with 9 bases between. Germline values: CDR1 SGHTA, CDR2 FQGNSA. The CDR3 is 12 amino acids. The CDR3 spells CASSRGRETQYF. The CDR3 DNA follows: TGTGCCAGCAGCAGGGGCCGGGAGACCCAGTACTTC.

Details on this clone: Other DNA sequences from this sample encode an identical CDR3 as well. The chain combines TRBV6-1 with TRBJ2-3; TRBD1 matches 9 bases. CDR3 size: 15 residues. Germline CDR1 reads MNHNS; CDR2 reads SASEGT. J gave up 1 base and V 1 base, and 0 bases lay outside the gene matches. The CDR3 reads CASSEGTGGTDTQYF. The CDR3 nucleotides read TGTGCCAGCAGTGAAGGGACAGGGGGCACAGATACGCAGTATTTT.

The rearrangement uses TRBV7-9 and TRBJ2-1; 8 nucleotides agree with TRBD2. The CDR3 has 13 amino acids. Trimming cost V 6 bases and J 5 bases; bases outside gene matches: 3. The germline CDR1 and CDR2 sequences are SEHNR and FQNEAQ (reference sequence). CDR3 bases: TGTGCCAGCAGTCGTAGCGGGAACAATGAGCAGTTCTTC. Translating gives CASSRSGNNEQFF.

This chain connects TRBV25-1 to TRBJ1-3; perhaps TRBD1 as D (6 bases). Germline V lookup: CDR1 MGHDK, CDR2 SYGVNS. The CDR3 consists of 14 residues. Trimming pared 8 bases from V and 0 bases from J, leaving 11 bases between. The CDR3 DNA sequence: TGTGCCAGCGGTCGGGACACCTCTGGAAACACCATATATTTT. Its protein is CASGRDTSGNTIYF.

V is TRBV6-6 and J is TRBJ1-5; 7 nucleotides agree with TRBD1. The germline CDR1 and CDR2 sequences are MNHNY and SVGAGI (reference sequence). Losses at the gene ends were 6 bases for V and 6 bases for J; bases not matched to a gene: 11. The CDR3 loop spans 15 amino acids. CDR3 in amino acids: CASSQTGEVGQPQHF. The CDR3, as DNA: TGTGCCAGCAGCCAAACAGGGGAAGTTGGTCAGCCCCAGCATTTT.

The CDR3 sequence: CASSRQGSPLHF. In DNA, the CDR3 is TGTGCCAGCTCAAGACAGGGGTCACCCCTCCACTTT. The chain couples TRBV18 to TRBJ1-6; TRBD1 agrees at 8 bases. The CDR3 covers 12 residues. Germline V gene data show CDR1 as KGHSH and CDR2 as LQKENI. The V and J ends lost 5 bases and 10 bases, in that order; junction bases with no gene match: 1.

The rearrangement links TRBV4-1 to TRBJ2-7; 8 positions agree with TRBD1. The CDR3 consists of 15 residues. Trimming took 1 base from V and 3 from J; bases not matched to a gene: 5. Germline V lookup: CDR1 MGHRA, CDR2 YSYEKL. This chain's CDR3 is CASSQGTGRVYEQYF. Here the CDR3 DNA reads TGCGCCAGCAGCCAAGGGACAGGGCGAGTCTACGAGCAGTACTTC.

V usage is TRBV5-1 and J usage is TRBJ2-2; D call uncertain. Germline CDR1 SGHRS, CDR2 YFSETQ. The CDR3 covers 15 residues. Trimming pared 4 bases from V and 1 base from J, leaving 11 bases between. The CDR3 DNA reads TGCGCCAGCAGCGGAGTCGGCCAGAACACCGGGGAGCTGTTTTTT. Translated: CASSGVGQNTGELFF.

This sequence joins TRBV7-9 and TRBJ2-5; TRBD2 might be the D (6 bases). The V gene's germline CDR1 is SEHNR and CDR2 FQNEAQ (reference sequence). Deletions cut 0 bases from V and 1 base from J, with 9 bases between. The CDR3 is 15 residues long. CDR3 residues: CASSLAPGLQETQYF. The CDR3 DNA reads TGTGCCAGCAGCTTAGCACCGGGACTCCAAGAGACCCAGTACTTC.

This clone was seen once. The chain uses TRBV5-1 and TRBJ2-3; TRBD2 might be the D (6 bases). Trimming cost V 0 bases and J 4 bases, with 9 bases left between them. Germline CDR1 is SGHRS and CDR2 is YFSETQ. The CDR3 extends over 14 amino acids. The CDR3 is CASSLVGGPDTQYF. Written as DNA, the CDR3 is TGCGCCAGCAGCTTGGTAGGAGGGCCAGATACGCAGTATTTT.

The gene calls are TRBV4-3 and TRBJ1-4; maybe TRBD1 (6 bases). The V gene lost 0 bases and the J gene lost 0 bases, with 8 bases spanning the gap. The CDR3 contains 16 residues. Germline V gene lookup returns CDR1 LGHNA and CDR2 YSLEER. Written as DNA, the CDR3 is TGCGCCAGCAGCCAAGAATCAGGGGCAACTAATGAAAAACTGTTTTTT. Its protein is CASSQESGATNEKLFF.

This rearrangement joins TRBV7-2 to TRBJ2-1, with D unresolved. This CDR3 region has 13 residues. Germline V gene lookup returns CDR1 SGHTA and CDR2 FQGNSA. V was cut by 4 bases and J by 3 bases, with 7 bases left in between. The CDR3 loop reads CASSSENYNEQFF. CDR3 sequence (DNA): TGTGCCAGCAGCTCCGAAAACTACAATGAGCAGTTCTTC. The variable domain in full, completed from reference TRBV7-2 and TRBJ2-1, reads GAGVSQSPSNKVTEKGKDVELRCDPISGHTALYWYRQSLGQGLEFLIYFQGNSAPDKSGLPSDRFSAERTGGSVSTLTIQRTQQEDSAVYLCASSSENYNEQFFGPGTRLTVL.

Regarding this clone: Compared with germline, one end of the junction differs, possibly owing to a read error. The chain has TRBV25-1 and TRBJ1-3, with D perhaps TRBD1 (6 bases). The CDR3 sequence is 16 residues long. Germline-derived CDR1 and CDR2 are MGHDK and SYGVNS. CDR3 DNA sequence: TGTGCCAGCAGTGAAGGACAGCTATACTCTAGAAACACCATATATTTT. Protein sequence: CASSEGQLYSRNTIYF. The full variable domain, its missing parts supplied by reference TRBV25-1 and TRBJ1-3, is EADIYQTPRYLVIGTGKKITLECSQTMGHDKMYWYQQDPGMELHLIHYSYGVNSTEKGDLSSESTVSRIRTEHFPLTLESARPSHTSQYLCASSEGQLYSRNTIYFGEGSWLTVV.